This T cell receptor (beta chain) was sequenced in a study of OX40 agonist ivuxolimab in advanced cancers. For the study in its entirety: Ivuxolimab, which targeted the costimulatory receptor OX40 (CD134), was an agonistic, fully human IgG2 monoclonal antibody. Intravenous ivuxolimab was administered to patients every 2 weeks at six dose levels: 0.01, 0.1, 0.3, 1.5, 3 and 10 mg/kg. Among the approximately 54 dose-escalation patients, around 20 had hepatocellular carcinoma, about 15 melanoma, 9 renal cell carcinoma and 9 head and neck cancer. In the dose-escalation cohort, around four fifths of patients were male, and the mean age was 60 years with a range of roughly 23 to 79. Patients were allowed to have had prior anti-PD-1, anti-PD-L1 or anti-CTLA-4 therapy, and 30% to 50% of the dose-escalation patients had previously received checkpoint inhibitors. Partial responses were achieved by three dose-escalation patients, of whom one had hepatocellular carcinoma and two had cutaneous melanoma. Peripheral TCRbeta sequencing aimed to test whether ivuxolimab altered TCR sequence diversity and caused clonal T-cell expansion. The paper describes the monotherapy dose-escalation part (N ≈ 49 patients) of the phase I trial of ivuxolimab. Paper-wide results and their limitations: After ivuxolimab, expanded clones were on average more numerous among CD8+ T cells than among CD4+ T cells. In partial responders in the 0.1-3.0 mg/kg groups, normalized peripheral clonal expansion was found to be among the lowest, especially among CD8+ T cells. At doses of 0.1 to 3.0 mg/kg, clonal expansion of both CD4+ and CD8+ T cells in blood was seen between baseline and week 6. Which antigens the clonally expanded peripheral T cells were specific for was not determined. Low levels of normalized T-cell clonal expansion were also seen in some patients who did not respond.

The germline V gene (reference sequence) sets CDR1 to SEHNR and CDR2 to FQNEAQ. The CDR3 runs 9 amino acids, cysteine and phenylalanine included. Kept here is only the CDR3 DNA, which spans 27 bases and is read in frame from base 1. The junction shows trimming of 0 bases on V and 14 bases on J, plus 1 base between the germline ends. Genomic DNA was extracted from sorted cells for sequencing of the TCRbeta CDR3 region. The immunoSEQ Assay was used for sequencing of TCRbeta CDR3 regions. Not all clones reach the TCRdb copy of this immuneACCESS table, which keeps in-frame sequences only. Checked studies attribute under half of the gap to unresolved V genes and leave the rest unexplained. The sample table contains approximately 61,000 clones; only one count was recorded for approximately 91% of them. 18% of the sample rests with the top ten. Only one count was recorded for this clone. Its specific antigen is unknown. Base qualities are not recorded, but no much larger clone differs from it by a single base.

Patients with a history of autoimmune disease or receiving systemic immunosuppression were excluded from the trial. Peripheral blood for TCR sequencing was collected from all dose cohorts at baseline, on cycle 4 day 1, and on cycle 7 day 1. Samples were obtained from an open-label, multicenter, first-in-human phase I dose-escalation trial of ivuxolimab. Adults with locally advanced or metastatic melanoma, renal cell, hepatocellular, or head and neck squamous cell carcinoma were enrolled in the trial. Before TCR sequencing, CD4+ and CD8+ T cells were separately sorted from peripheral blood. The rearranged segments are TRBV7-9 and TRBJ1-4, with no reliable assignment of the D segment. Sequenced material: CD4+ or CD8+ T cells sorted from blood, taken in a trial of the OX40 agonist ivuxolimab. This clonotype originated in an adult with an advanced solid tumor such as melanoma, head and neck, liver or kidney cancer. The DNA sequence reads TGTGCCAGCAGCTTAGCCCTGTTTTTT. It translates to CASSLALFF.